This T cell receptor beta chain came from a study of T cells after yellow fever vaccination. Study in general: SMART-Seq v4 Ultra Low Input served to prepare low-cell-number fractions.

This clonotype was recorded a few times. TCRdb recomputed calls from the 5' RACE reads with MiXCR, one row per CDR3 protein. The repertoire holds some 120,000 distinct CDR3 sequences, roughly 8.9% seen once, with less than 30% in the top ten. The origin of this receptor is a man younger than 40 who received the YFV17D yellow fever vaccine. The specimen comprised CD8+ T cells sorted from PBMCs, sampled 45 days after the yellow fever booster vaccination.

The CDR3 nucleotides are TGCGCCAGCAGCCAGACGGCTGAGCAGTTCTTC. It is translated as CASSQTAEQFF. V is TRBV4-3 and J is TRBJ2-1; D not resolved. Germline V lookup: CDR1 LGHNA, CDR2 YSLEER. The CDR3 loop spans 11 amino acids. V shed 3 bases and J shed 9 bases, with 6 bases lying between them.